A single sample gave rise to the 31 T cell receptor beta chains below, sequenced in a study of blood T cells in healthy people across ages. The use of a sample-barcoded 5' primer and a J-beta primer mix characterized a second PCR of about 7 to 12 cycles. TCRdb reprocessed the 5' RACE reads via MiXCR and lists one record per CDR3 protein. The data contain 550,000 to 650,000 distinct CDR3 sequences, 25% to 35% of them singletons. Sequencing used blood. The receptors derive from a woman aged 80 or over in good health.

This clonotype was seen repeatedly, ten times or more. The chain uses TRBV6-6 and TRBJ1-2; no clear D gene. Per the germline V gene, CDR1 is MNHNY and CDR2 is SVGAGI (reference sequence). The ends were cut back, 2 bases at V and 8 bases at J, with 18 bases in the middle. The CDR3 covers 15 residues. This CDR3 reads CASSYTATGSYGYTF. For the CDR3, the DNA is TGTGCCAGCAGTTACACCGCGACCGGATCTTACGGCTACACCTTC.

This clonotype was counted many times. CDR3 region: CAWARASDEQFF. CDR3 nucleotide sequence: TGTGCCTGGGCAAGGGCCTCCGATGAGCAGTTCTTC. The chain recombines TRBV30 with TRBJ2-1; D unclear. Deletions cut 5 bases from V and 8 bases from J, with 13 bases between. The length of the CDR3 is 12 residues. Germline CDR1 and CDR2: GTSNPN and SVGIG (reference sequence). Complete variable domain (other parts from reference TRBV30 and TRBJ2-1): SQTIHQWPATLVQPVGSPLSLECTVEGTSNPNLYWYRQAAGRGLQLLFYSVGIGQISSEVPQNLSASRPQDRQFILSSKKLLLSDSGFYLCAWARASDEQFFGPGTRLTVL.

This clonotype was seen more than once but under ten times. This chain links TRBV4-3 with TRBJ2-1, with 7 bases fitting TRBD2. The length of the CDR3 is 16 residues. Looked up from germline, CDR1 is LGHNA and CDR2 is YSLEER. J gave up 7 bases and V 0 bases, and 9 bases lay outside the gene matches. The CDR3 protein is CASSQDLGGGGNEQFF. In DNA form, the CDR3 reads TGCGCCAGCAGCCAAGATCTGGGCGGGGGTGGGAATGAGCAGTTCTTC.

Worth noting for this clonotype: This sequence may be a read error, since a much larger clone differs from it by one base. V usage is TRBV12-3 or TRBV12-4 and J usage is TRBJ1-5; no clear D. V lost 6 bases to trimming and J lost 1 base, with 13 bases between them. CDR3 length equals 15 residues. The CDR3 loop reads CASSPGGRSNQPQHF. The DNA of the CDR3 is TGTGCCAGCAGCCCGGGCGGACGAAGCAATCAGCCCCAGCATTTT.

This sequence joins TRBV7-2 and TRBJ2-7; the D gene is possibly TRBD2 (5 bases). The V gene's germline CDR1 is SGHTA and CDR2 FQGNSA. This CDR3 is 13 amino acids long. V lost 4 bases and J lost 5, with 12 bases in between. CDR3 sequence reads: CASSSTASNEQYF. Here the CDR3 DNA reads TGTGCCAGCAGCTCAACCGCTAGCAACGAGCAGTACTTC.

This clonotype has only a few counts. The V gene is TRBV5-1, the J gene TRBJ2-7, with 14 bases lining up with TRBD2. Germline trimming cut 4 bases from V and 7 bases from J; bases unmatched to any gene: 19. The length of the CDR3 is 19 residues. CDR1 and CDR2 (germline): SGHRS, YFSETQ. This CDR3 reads CASSLGLAGVSPSYNEQYF. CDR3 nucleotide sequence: TGCGCCAGCAGCCTGGGACTAGCGGGGGTCTCTCCTTCCTACAATGAGCAGTACTTC.

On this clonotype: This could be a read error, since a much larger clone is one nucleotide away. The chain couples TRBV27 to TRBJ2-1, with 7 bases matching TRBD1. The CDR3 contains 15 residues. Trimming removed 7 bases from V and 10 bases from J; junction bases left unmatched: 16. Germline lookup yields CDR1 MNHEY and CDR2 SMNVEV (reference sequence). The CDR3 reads CASKRLRQGTYEQFF. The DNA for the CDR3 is TGTGCCAGCAAACGCCTACGACAGGGAACCTACGAGCAGTTCTTC.

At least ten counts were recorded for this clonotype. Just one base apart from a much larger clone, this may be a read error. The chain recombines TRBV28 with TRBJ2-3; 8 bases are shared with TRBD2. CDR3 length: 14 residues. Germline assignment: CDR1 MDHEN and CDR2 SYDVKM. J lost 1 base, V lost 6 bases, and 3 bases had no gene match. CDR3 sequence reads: CASSPAGGTDTQYF. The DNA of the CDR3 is TGTGCCAGCAGCCCAGCGGGGGGCACAGATACGCAGTATTTT.

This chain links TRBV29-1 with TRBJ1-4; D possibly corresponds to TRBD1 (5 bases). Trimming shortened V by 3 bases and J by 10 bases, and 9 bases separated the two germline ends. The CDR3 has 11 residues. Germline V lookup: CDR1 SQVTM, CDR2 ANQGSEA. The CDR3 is CSVEHGGKLFF. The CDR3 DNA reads TGCAGCGTTGAGCACGGGGGAAAACTGTTTTTT.

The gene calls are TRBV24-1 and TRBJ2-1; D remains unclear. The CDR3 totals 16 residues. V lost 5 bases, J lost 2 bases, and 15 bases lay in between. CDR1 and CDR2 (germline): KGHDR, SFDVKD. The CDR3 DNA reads TGTGCCACCAGTGCCGTATCCGGCAGCACCTACAATGAGCAGTTCTTC. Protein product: CATSAVSGSTYNEQFF.

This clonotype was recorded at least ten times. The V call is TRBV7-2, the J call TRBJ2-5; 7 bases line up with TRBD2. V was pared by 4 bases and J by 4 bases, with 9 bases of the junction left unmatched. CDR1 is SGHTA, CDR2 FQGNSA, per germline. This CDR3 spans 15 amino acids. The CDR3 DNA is TGTGCCAGCAGCTCCCAGCCGGGGGGTTCAGAGACCCAGTACTTC. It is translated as CASSSQPGGSETQYF.

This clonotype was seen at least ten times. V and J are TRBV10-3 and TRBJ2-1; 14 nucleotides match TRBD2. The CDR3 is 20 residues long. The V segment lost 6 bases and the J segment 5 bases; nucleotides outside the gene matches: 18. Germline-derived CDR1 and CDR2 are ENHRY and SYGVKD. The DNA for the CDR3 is TGTGCCATCAGCCAGAGGACTAGCGGGGGGCAACAACTCTTCGACAATGAGCAGTTCTTC. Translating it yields CAISQRTSGGQQLFDNEQFF.

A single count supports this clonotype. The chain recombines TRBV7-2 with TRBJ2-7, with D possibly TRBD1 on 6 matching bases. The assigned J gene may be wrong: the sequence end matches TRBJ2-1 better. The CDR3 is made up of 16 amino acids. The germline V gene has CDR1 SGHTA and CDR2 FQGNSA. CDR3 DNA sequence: TGTGCCAGCAGCTTAGTCACAAGGGGGAGCTCCTACGAGCAGTTCTTC. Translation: CASSLVTRGSSYEQFF.

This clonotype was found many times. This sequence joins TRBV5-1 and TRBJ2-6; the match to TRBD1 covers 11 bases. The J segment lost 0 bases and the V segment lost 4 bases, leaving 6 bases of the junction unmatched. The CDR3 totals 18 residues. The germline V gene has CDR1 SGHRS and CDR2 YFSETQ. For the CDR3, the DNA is TGCGCCAGCAGCCCCTCGGGACAGGGGGTCTCTGGGGCCAACGTCCTGACTTTC. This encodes CASSPSGQGVSGANVLTF.

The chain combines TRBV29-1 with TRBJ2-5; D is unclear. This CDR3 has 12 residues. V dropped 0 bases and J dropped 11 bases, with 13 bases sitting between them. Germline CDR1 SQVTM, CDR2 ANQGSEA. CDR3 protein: CSVEDPRDEQYF. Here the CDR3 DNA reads TGCAGCGTTGAAGACCCCCGCGATGAGCAGTACTTC.

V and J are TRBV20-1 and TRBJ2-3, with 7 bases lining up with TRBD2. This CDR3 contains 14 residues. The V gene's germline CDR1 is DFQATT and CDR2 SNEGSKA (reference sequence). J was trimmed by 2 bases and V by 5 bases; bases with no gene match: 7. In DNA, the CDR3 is TGCAGTGCTCCCGGACGGGACTACACAGATACGCAGTATTTT. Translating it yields CSAPGRDYTDTQYF.

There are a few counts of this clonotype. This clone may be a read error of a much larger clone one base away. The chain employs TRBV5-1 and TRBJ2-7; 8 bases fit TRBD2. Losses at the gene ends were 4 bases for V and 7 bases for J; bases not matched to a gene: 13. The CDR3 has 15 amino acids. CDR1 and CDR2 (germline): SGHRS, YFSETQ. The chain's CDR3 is CASSTAGTRNNEQYF. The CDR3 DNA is TGCGCCAGCAGCACGGCCGGGACTAGGAACAATGAGCAGTACTTC.

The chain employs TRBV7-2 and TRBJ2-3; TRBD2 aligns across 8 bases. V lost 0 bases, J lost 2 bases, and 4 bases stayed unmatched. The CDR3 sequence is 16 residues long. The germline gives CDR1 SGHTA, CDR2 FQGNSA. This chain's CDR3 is CASSLARGGNTDTQYF. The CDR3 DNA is TGTGCCAGCAGCTTAGCACGGGGGGGGAACACAGATACGCAGTATTTT.

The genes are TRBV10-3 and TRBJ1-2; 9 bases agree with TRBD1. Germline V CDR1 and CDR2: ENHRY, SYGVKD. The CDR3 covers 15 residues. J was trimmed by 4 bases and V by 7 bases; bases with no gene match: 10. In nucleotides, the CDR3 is TGTGCCATCACCGACAGGGGGAAAGGACCCTATGGCTACACCTTC. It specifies CAITDRGKGPYGYTF.

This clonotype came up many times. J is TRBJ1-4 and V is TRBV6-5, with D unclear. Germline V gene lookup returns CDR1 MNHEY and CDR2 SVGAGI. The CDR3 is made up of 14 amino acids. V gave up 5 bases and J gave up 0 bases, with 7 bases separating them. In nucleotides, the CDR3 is TGTGCCAGCAGTGGGAGGGCAACTAATGAAAAACTGTTTTTT. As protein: CASSGRATNEKLFF.

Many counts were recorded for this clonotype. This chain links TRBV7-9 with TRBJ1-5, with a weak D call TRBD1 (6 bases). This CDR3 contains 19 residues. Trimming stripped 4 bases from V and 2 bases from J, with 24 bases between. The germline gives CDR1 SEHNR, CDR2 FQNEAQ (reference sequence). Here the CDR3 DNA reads TGTGCCAGCAGCTCGGACGGGGGCAGGGTGTTGGAAGGCAATCAGCCCCAGCATTTT. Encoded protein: CASSSDGGRVLEGNQPQHF.

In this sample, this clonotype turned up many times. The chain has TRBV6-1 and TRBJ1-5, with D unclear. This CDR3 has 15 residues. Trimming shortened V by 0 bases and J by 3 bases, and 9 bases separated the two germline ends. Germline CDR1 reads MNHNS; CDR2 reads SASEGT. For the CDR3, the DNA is TGTGCCAGCAGTGAAGCCGGGGTTACCAATCAGCCCCAGCATTTT. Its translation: CASSEAGVTNQPQHF.

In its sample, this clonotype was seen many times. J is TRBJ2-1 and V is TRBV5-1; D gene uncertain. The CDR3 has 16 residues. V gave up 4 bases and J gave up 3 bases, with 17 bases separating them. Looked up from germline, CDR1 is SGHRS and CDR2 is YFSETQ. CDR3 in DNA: TGCGCCAGCAGCCCTGACTGGGCCTTGTACTACAATGAGCAGTTCTTC. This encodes CASSPDWALYYNEQFF.

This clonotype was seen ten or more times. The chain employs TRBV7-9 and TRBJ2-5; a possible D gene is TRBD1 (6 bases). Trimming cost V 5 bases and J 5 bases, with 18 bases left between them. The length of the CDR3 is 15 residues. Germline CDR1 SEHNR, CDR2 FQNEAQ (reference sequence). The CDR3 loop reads CASSGQRRIVETQYF. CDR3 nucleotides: TGTGCCAGCAGCGGACAGAGGAGAATTGTTGAGACCCAGTACTTC.

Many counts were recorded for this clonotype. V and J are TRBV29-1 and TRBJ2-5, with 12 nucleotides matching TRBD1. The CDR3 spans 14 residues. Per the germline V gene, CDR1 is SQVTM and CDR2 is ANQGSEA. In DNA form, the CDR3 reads TGCAGTGGTCTCCGGGACAGGGGGCAGGAGACCCAGTACTTC. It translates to CSGLRDRGQETQYF.

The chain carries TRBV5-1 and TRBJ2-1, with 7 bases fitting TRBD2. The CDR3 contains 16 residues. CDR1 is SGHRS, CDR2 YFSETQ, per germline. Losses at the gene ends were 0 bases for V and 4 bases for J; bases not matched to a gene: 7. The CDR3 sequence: CASSLVLAKSYNEQFF. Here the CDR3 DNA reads TGCGCCAGCAGCTTGGTACTAGCGAAGTCTTACAATGAGCAGTTCTTC.

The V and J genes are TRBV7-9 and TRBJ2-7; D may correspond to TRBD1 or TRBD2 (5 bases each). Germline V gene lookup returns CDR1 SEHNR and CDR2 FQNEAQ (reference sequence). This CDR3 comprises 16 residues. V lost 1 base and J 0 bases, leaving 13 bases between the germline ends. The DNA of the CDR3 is TGTGCCAGCAGCTTAGATACGGGGCCGAGCTCCTACGAGCAGTACTTC. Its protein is CASSLDTGPSSYEQYF.

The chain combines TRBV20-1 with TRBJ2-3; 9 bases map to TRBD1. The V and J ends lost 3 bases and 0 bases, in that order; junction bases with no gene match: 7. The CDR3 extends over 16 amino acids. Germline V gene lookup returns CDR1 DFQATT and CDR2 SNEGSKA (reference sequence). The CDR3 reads CSASLRTGASTDTQYF. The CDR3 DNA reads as TGCAGTGCTAGCCTCCGGACAGGGGCTAGCACAGATACGCAGTATTTT.

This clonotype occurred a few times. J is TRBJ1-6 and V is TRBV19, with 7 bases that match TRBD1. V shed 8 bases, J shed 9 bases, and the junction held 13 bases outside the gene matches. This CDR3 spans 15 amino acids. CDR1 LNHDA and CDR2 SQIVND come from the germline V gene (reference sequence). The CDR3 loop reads CASSRQTQGVSPLHF. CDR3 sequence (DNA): TGTGCCAGTTCCCGCCAGACCCAGGGGGTTTCACCCCTCCACTTT. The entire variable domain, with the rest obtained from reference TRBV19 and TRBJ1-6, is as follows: DGGITQSPKYLFRKEGQNVTLSCEQNLNHDAMYWYRQDPGQGLRLIYYSQIVNDFQKGDIAEGYSVSREKKESFPLTVTSAQKNPTAFYLCASSRQTQGVSPLHFGNGTRLTVT.

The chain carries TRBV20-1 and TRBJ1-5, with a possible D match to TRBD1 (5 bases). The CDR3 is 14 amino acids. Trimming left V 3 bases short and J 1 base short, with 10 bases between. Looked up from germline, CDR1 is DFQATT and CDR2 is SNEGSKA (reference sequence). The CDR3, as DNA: TGCAGTGCTAGGGCGGGGCCCAGCAATCAGCCCCAGCATTTT. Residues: CSARAGPSNQPQHF.

CDR3 nucleotides: TGCGCCAGCAGCTTTGGGGCCATAGCGGGGGGACGGAAAGAGACCCAGTACTTC. Encoded protein: CASSFGAIAGGRKETQYF. V and J are TRBV5-1 and TRBJ2-5, with 10 bases that match TRBD2. The CDR3 contains 18 residues. Germline CDR1 and CDR2: SGHRS and YFSETQ. Germline trimming cut 2 bases from V and 3 bases from J; bases unmatched to any gene: 13.